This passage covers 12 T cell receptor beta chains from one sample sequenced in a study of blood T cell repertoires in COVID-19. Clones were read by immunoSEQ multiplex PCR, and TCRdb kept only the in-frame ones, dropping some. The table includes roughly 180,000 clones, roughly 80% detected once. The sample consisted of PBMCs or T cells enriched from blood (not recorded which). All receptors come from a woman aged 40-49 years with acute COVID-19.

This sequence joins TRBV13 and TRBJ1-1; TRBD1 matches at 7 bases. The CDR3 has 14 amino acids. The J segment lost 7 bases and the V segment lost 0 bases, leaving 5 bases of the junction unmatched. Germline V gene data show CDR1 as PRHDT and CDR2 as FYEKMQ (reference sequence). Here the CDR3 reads CASSLGRQGVEAFF. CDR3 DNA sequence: TGTGCCAGCAGCTTAGGCCGGCAGGGGGTTGAAGCTTTCTTT.

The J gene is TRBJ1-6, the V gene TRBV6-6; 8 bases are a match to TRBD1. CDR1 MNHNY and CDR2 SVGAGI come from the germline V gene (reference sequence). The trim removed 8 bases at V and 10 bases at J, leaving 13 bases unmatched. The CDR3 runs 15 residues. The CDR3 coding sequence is TGTGCCAGCCGATACGGGGGGCAGGGGGCCTCACCCCTCCACTTT. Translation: CASRYGGQGASPLHF.

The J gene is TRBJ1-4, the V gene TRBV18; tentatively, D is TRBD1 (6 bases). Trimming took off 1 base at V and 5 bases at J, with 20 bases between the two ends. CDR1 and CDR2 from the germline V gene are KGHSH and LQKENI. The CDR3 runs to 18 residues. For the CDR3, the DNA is TGTGCCAGCTCACCACGGGCCGCAGGGGTGGGAAGGAATGAAAAACTGTTTTTT. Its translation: CASSPRAAGVGRNEKLFF. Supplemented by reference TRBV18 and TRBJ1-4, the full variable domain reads NAGVMQNPRHLVRRRGQEARLRCSPMKGHSHVYWYRQLPEEGLKFMVYLQKENIIDESGMPKERFSAEFPKEGPSILRIQQVVRGDSAAYFCASSPRAAGVGRNEKLFFGSGTQLSVL.

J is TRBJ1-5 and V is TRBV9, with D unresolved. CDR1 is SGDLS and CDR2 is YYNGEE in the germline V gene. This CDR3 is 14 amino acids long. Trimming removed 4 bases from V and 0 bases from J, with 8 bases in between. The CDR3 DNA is TGTGCCAGCAGCCCGAGTCCTAGCAATCAGCCCCAGCATTTT. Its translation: CASSPSPSNQPQHF.

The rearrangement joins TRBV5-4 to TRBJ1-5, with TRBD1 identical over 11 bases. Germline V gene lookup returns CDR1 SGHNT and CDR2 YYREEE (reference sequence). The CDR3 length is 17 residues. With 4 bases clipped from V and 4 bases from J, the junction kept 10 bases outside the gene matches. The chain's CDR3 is CASSLWTGGAKNQPQHF. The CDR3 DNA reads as TGTGCCAGCAGCCTCTGGACAGGGGGCGCAAAAAATCAGCCCCAGCATTTT.

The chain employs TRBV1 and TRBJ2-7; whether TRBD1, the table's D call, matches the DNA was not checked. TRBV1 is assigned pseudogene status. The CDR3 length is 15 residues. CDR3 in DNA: TGCACCCGAGCGGTAGAGGGACAGGGGACCCACGAGCAGTACGTC. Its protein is CTRAVEGQGTHEQYV.

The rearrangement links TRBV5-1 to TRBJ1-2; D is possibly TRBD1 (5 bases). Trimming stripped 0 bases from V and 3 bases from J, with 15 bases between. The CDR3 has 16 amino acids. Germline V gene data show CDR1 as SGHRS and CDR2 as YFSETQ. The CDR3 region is CASSLGFGGADYGYTF. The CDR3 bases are TGCGCCAGCAGCTTGGGGTTCGGGGGAGCGGACTATGGCTACACCTTC.

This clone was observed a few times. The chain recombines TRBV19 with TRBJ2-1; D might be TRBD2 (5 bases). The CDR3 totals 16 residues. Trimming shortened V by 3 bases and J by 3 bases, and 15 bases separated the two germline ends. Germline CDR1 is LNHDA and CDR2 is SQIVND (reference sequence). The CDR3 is CASSISMAGGYNEQFF. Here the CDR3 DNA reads TGTGCCAGTAGTATCTCAATGGCGGGTGGCTACAATGAGCAGTTCTTC.

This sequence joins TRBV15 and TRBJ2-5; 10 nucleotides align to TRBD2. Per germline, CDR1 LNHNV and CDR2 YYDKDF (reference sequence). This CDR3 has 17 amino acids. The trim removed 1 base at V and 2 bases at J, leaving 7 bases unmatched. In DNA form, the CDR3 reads TGTGCCACCAGCAGAGCAGGTAGCGGGAGGCCACAAGAGACCCAGTACTTC. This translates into CATSRAGSGRPQETQYF.

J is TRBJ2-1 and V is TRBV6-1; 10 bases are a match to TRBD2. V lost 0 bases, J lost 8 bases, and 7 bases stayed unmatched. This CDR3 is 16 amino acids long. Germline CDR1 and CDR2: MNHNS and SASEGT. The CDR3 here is CASSEAHLAGADEQFF. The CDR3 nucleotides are TGTGCCAGCAGTGAAGCCCATCTAGCGGGAGCAGATGAGCAGTTCTTC.

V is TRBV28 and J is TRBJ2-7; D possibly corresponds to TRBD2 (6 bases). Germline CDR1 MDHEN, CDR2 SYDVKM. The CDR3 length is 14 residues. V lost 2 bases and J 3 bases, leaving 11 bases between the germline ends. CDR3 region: CASSLPGAIYEQYF. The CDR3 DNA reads TGTGCCAGCAGTTTACCGGGAGCGATCTACGAGCAGTACTTC.

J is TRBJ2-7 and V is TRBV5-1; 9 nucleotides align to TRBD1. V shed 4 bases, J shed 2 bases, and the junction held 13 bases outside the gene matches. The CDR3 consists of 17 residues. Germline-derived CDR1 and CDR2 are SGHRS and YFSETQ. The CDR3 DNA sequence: TGCGCCAGCAGCCAGGTCGGGTTGGGACAGGGTACCTACGAGCAGTACTTC. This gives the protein CASSQVGLGQGTYEQYF.